This TCR beta chain was found in a study of shared clonotypes between healthy human individuals. Background on the study: A few men and a couple of women, aged 18 to 49, were donors. Donors had three CD4 naive, three CD4 memory, two CD8 naive and one CD8 memory plate apiece. General study results and limits: It was the non-shared clonotypes that had lower generation probabilities than clonotypes shared by all four donors.

Using immunoSEQ multiplex PCR, the repertoire was profiled, and TCRdb retains in-frame clones only, with some absent. In the table there are under 850,000 clones, about two thirds of which are singletons. Donors were Caucasian adults residing in Nashville, Tennessee, USA. The CDR3 is made up of 15 amino acids. CDR1 and CDR2 (germline): SNHLY, FYNNEI. The V end was cut by 1 base, the J end by 3 bases, with 10 bases between. Note on this clone: Its antigen is not identified.

This sequence was found in a woman in her 30s in good health. Sequenced input: memory CD4+ T cells sorted from blood. As for subset: CD45RA-negative fraction. The genes are TRBV2 and TRBJ2-4; a possible D gene is TRBD1 (6 bases). The CDR3 reads CASSEGGGVKNIQYF. The CDR3 DNA reads TGTGCCAGCAGTGAAGGAGGGGGAGTCAAAAACATTCAGTACTTC.